This T cell receptor beta chain emerged from a study of CDR3 diversity in severe acne. Via MiXCR, TCRdb re-called the PCR reads, giving one row per CDR3 protein. The repertoire consists of about 84,000 distinct CDR3 sequences, with 45% to 55% occurring once and the leading ten covering 13% to 15%. Trimming removed 2 bases from V and 13 bases from J, with 19 bases in between. The CDR3 covers 15 residues. Germline V gene lookup returns CDR1 SGDLS and CDR2 YYNGEE. This sequence originates from a male donor in good health, without acne. This rearrangement joins TRBV9 to TRBJ1-6, with D perhaps TRBD1 (6 bases). The sample was blood. The CDR3 sequence is CASSVSGRQGLPLHF. The CDR3 DNA reads TGTGCCAGCAGCGTCTCCGGCCGCCAGGGGTTGCCCCTCCACTTT.